The rows below give T cell receptor beta chains drawn from one sample of a study of radiotherapy plus CTLA-4 blockade in lung cancer. TCRdb's table, derived via immunoSEQ multiplex PCR, lists solely in-frame clones and lacks some. Of 100,000 or so clones listed, under 85% are singletons. Sequenced here: peripheral blood, sampled from a patient treated with radiotherapy plus ipilimumab. These receptor sequences come from a human donor with non-small cell lung cancer that progressed on radiotherapy plus ipilimumab. CDR3s include the opening cysteine and the closing phenylalanine or tryptophan. Rows give clone size only sometimes, using once, few, many, or a class for an expanded clone.

.,TRBJ1-6,TRBV6-4,CASSEDPANSPLHF
.,TRBJ2-1,TRBV4-2,CASSQDGGRYNEQFF
many,TRBJ1-4,TRBV6-6,CASSPTGINEKLFF
.,TRBJ2-1,TRBV4-1,CASTFSGRVYNEQFF
.,TRBJ1-6,TRBV2,CASSEVRGSPLHF
once,TRBJ1-4,TRBV11-2,CASSLLNRATNEKLFF
.,TRBJ2-3,TRBV7-7,CASSKTGADTQYF
.,TRBJ2-7,TRBV10-3,CAITGLAGVGEQYF
.,TRBJ1-4,TRBV4-1,CASSQGQGSGEKLFF
.,TRBJ1-2,TRBV5-6,CASSLEVDSGSAPNYGYTF
.,TRBJ1-4,TRBV6-5,CASSYGLGQGSEKLFF
.,TRBJ2-1,TRBV2,CASRKGVIEQFF
.,TRBJ1-2,TRBV9,CASSVSELTAQGYTF
.,TRBJ2-3,TRBV7-3,CASRRGSTDTQYF
.,TRBJ1-2,TRBV27,CASSLSAGVGGYTF
.,TRBJ2-7,TRBV27,CASSLRTATYEQYF
.,TRBJ2-7,TRBV2,CASRMTGTYEQYF
.,TRBJ2-7,TRBV6-5,CASRSPTSGEQYF
.,TRBJ2-7,TRBV5-1,CASSLQPGEGEQYF
.,TRBJ1-1,TRBV6-6,CASSLGENTEAFF
.,TRBJ2-2,TRBV10-2,CASSEASVGELFF
once,TRBJ2-7,TRBV6-5,CASSPGQATIYEQYF
.,TRBJ1-1,TRBV5-1,CASSWGNRGTEAFF
.,TRBJ2-7,TRBV19,CASSTGGQGTYEQYF
.,TRBJ2-7,TRBV29-1,CSVEPPGGYEQYF
.,TRBJ1-1,TRBV9,CASSSGAEAFF
.,TRBJ1-2,TRBV28,CASRNHKGTDANYGYTF